Listed below are T cell receptor beta chains from one sample, sequenced in a study of cytomegalovirus exposure and HLA in healthy donors. Profiling relied on immunoSEQ multiplex PCR, and the TCRdb table lists in-frame clones only, not all of them. Of about 160,000 clones listed, about four fifths were seen once; the top ten hold roughly 4.7%. Sequences were obtained from PBMCs. These receptor sequences come from a man between 25 and 39 years old in good health and CMV-seronegative. CDR3s include the opening cysteine and the closing phenylalanine or tryptophan. The order of the fields is J gene, clone size, V gene, D gene, CDR3 protein, CDR3 DNA. The D gene is left open where the match is weak. Size tells how often a clone was seen (once, few, many) or the class of an expanded clone, and some rows leave it out.

J gene: TRBJ2-7
clone size: -
V gene: TRBV27
D gene: -
CDR3 protein: CASSLYPFPGEQYF
CDR3 DNA: TGTGCCAGCAGTTTATATCCTTTTCCGGGGGAGCAGTACTTC

J gene: TRBJ2-3
clone size: -
V gene: TRBV27
D gene: TRBD2
CDR3 protein: CASSLSRGLGTDTQYF
CDR3 DNA: TGTGCCAGCAGTTTATCCCGAGGACTAGGCACAGATACGCAGTATTTT

J gene: TRBJ2-7
clone size: -
V gene: TRBV28
D gene: -
CDR3 protein: CASTRTATYEQYF
CDR3 DNA: TGTGCCAGCACACGGACAGCGACCTACGAGCAGTACTTC

J gene: TRBJ1-4
clone size: -
V gene: TRBV5-5
D gene: -
CDR3 protein: CASSLGRLTTNEKLFF
CDR3 DNA: TGTGCCAGCAGCTTGGGGAGACTCACAACTAATGAAAAACTGTTTTTT

J gene: TRBJ2-3
clone size: -
V gene: TRBV6-5
D gene: -
CDR3 protein: CASSQRNLFTQYF
CDR3 DNA: TGTGCCAGCAGTCAGAGGAACCTCTTCACGCAGTATTTT

J gene: TRBJ2-7
clone size: -
V gene: TRBV11-2
D gene: -
CDR3 protein: CASSPMDSPYEQYF
CDR3 DNA: TGTGCCAGCAGCCCCATGGACAGTCCCTACGAGCAGTACTTC

J gene: TRBJ1-5
clone size: few
V gene: TRBV19
D gene: TRBD1
CDR3 protein: CASSIGATGSGQPQHF
CDR3 DNA: TGTGCCAGTAGTATAGGGGCGACAGGGTCCGGTCAGCCCCAGCATTTT

J gene: TRBJ2-1
clone size: -
V gene: TRBV29-1
D gene: -
CDR3 protein: CSFTRLYEQFF
CDR3 DNA: TGCAGCTTTACGAGGCTATATGAGCAGTTCTTC

J gene: TRBJ1-1
clone size: few
V gene: TRBV10-3
D gene: -
CDR3 protein: CAIRAGESAFF
CDR3 DNA: TGTGCCATCAGGGCCGGGGAGTCAGCTTTCTTT

J gene: TRBJ1-2
clone size: -
V gene: TRBV7-9
D gene: -
CDR3 protein: CATLRRVNYGYTF
CDR3 DNA: TGTGCCACATTAAGAAGAGTTAACTATGGCTACACCTTC

J gene: TRBJ1-1
clone size: few
V gene: TRBV6-5
D gene: -
CDR3 protein: CASSYTGTEAFF
CDR3 DNA: TGTGCCAGCAGTTACACGGGCACTGAAGCTTTCTTT

J gene: TRBJ1-3
clone size: few
V gene: TRBV30
D gene: -
CDR3 protein: CAWSVEGSLSGNTIYF
CDR3 DNA: TGTGCCTGGAGTGTAGAGGGCTCTCTCTCTGGAAACACCATATATTTT

J gene: TRBJ2-7
clone size: -
V gene: TRBV5-1
D gene: -
CDR3 protein: CASSIYGGEQYF
CDR3 DNA: TGCGCCAGCAGCATCTATGGAGGCGAGCAGTACTTC

J gene: TRBJ2-1
clone size: -
V gene: TRBV7-8
D gene: -
CDR3 protein: CASSDDSYNEQFF
CDR3 DNA: TGTGCCAGCAGCGACGACAGTTACAATGAGCAGTTCTTC